Below, one TCR beta chain is given with its context. No antigen is known for it. Compared with germline, one end of the junction differs, possibly owing to a read error. The protocol used for the library was multiplex PCR. Data came from an Illumina HiSeq 2500. TCRbeta libraries were constructed through three rounds of nested PCR with primers (Table S4) according to protocols modified from ARM-PCR. Before sequencing, PCR products of 200-500 bp were cut from the gel and purified using the QIAquick gel extraction kit. Regarding the original processing steps: Trimmomatic was used to clean the reads, FLASH merged the cleaned reads into complete CDR3 sequences, and MiTCR assigned the sequences to V(D)J germline segments. Clonal diversity was calculated as the inverse Simpson's index using VDJtools. Productive reads were defined as in-frame sequences without a premature stop codon. TCRdb reprocessed the public reads (quality trimming at Q25 with fastp, clone calling with MiXCR) and kept in-frame beta chains. A single entry per CDR3 protein holds the most common genes and DNA from its merged rows. TCRdb's processing, not the authors' own work, is the source of the V and J calls. The sample includes tens of thousands of distinct CDR3 sequences, with around 71% observed a single time. About 18% of the sample lies in the top ten.

The sample comes from a study of tumor and adjacent non-tumor tissue in lung cancer (dated by TCRdb to 2017 to 2018). As for the study more broadly: Patients with adenocarcinoma (approximately 11), squamous cell carcinoma (2) and small cell lung cancer (1) were included in the cohort. Bulk TCRbeta repertoires were compared between lung tumor tissue and matched distant non-tumor lung tissue obtained from fewer than 16 lung cancer patients. A total of 95 million to 150 million productive TCRbeta reads were generated by sequencing, corresponding to an average of approximately 4 million reads per sample. The 15 or so patients were aged about 31 to 76 years, included 10 men and 5 women, and had TNM stage I to III disease. Over 25 paired specimens, one tumor and one normal lung sample per patient, were profiled by TCRbeta CDR3 sequencing.

General study outcomes and caveats: Neither the sequencing platform nor unique molecular identifiers are named or mentioned anywhere in the methods. Significantly higher TCR diversity (inverse Simpson) was observed in tumor tissue than in normal lung tissue (approximately 430 vs 150, P = 0.0075, Mann-Whitney U test). Younger patients had significantly higher TCR diversity, and higher tumor TCR diversity was associated with shorter overall and disease-free survival. The cohort had only about 16 patients, and the authors noted that larger samples and more detailed clinical data are needed. In normal lung, the top 100 clones accounted for a significantly larger cumulative share of the repertoire than in tumor tissue. Because peripheral blood was not sequenced, blood TCRbeta repertoires in the lung cancer patients of the study were not examined.

RNA was extracted from bulk unsorted tissue and checked for quality with a NanoDrop ND-1000 and an Agilent 2100. The donors were newly diagnosed lung cancer patients admitted for thoracic surgery in China from August to November 2014 who had not received prior chemotherapy. The study excluded patients who had received radiotherapy or chemotherapy before or who had another cancer at the same time. Pieces of surgical tissue measuring roughly 1-2.2 cm3 were kept in RNAlater solution and held at -80 degrees C until needed. The CDR3 sequence holds 13 residues, the cysteine and phenylalanine included. Only the CDR3 DNA is retained, 39 bases long and in frame from the first base. The CDR1 and CDR2 encoded by the germline V gene are MNHEY and SVGEGT.

The V gene is TRBV6-2 or TRBV6-3 and the J gene is TRBJ2-5; the D gene is possibly TRBD1 or TRBD2, with 5 bases matching each. Sequencing input: lung tumor tissue. The TCR originated in a man in his 60s with non-small cell lung cancer. Here is the DNA: TGTGCCGGACGGGACGTGAACCAAGAGACCAAGCACTTC. This codes for CAGRDVNQETKHF.